Below, 32 T cell receptor beta chains from the same sample are listed, as sequenced in a study of T-cell memory formation after mild COVID-19. TCRdb re-analysed the 5' RACE reads in MiXCR, keeping a single row per CDR3 protein. The sample lists some 120,000 distinct CDR3 sequences, approximately 5.9% occurring once. Sequencing used PBMCs or a T cell subset sorted from them (not recorded which). All receptors come from an adult woman who had mild COVID-19 (a few samples of this study predate the infection). Cell type and time point are not known.

This clonotype has just a few counts. The J gene is TRBJ1-1, the V gene TRBV20-1, with D hard to call. V shed 3 bases and J shed 1 base, with 9 bases lying between them. In germline, CDR1 is DFQATT, CDR2 SNEGSKA (reference sequence). CDR3 length equals 13 residues. The CDR3 here is CSASTAGNTEAFF. In DNA, the CDR3 is TGCAGTGCTAGTACGGCAGGGAACACTGAAGCTTTCTTT.

V gene TRBV24-1 combines with J gene TRBJ2-1; unclear D gene. The CDR3 has 13 residues. The V end lost 4 bases, the J end lost 6 bases, and 9 bases lay between the germline ends. Germline V gene lookup returns CDR1 KGHDR and CDR2 SFDVKD. The CDR3 DNA is TGTGCCACCAGTGACCCAGTCCTCAATGAGCAGTTCTTC. This sequence encodes CATSDPVLNEQFF.

This clonotype was observed a few times. The V gene is TRBV3-1, the J gene TRBJ2-7; D remains unclear. The CDR3 contains 12 residues. The germline V gene encodes CDR1 LGHDT and CDR2 YNNKEL (reference sequence). V was pared by 5 bases and J by 2 bases, with 7 bases between. The CDR3 sequence is CASSYAAYEQYF. The CDR3 DNA follows: TGTGCCAGCAGCTATGCCGCCTACGAGCAGTACTTC.

Many counts were recorded for this clonotype. The chain carries TRBV20-1 and TRBJ2-3; TRBD2 might be the D (5 bases). V was pared by 0 bases and J by 2 bases, with 12 bases between. The CDR3 spans 15 residues. Per the germline V gene, CDR1 is DFQATT and CDR2 is SNEGSKA (reference sequence). The CDR3 loop is CSARDPQRTTDTQYF. The CDR3 DNA follows: TGCAGTGCTAGAGATCCCCAGCGGACCACAGATACGCAGTATTTT.

This clonotype has at least ten counts. This chain links TRBV7-9 with TRBJ2-7; 7 nucleotides match TRBD1. V was clipped by 2 bases and J by 5 bases; unmatched bases: 9. CDR3 size: 15 residues. Germline loops: CDR1 SEHNR, CDR2 FQNEAQ (reference sequence). CDR3 DNA: TGTGCCAGCAGCTTATCGGAGACAGGGACCAACGAGCAGTACTTC. Protein product: CASSLSETGTNEQYF.

This clonotype was detected only a few times. The chain is built from TRBV10-3 and TRBJ2-7, with 13 nucleotides matching TRBD2. The CDR3 extends over 17 amino acids. The V segment lost 3 bases and the J segment 1 base; nucleotides outside the gene matches: 6. Germline-derived CDR1 and CDR2 are ENHRY and SYGVKD. The CDR3 sequence is CAISDPGLAGLSYEQYF. For the CDR3, the DNA is TGTGCCATCAGTGACCCGGGACTAGCGGGGTTATCCTACGAGCAGTACTTC.

In its sample, this clonotype ranks as medium-sized. The chain employs TRBV4-2 and TRBJ2-1; D is ambiguous. Trimming pared 1 base from V and 2 bases from J, leaving 12 bases between. This CDR3 is built from 16 residues. CDR1 is LGHNA, CDR2 YNFKEQ, per germline. The DNA of the CDR3 is TGTGCCAGCAGCCAAGCTCCCAGAGGCACCTACAATGAGCAGTTCTTC. Protein product: CASSQAPRGTYNEQFF.

This clonotype was counted at least ten times. The chain employs TRBV6-5 and TRBJ2-7; 7 bases match TRBD1. V was pared by 8 bases and J by 2 bases, with 6 bases of the junction left unmatched. The CDR3 runs to 13 residues. Germline CDR1 and CDR2: MNHEY and SVGAGI. The CDR3 DNA reads TGTGCCAGCGGGAGACAGGGACCCTACGAGCAGTACTTC. This sequence encodes CASGRQGPYEQYF.

In its sample, this clonotype was seen a few times. One end of the junction fails to match germline, which may point to a read error. V usage is TRBV12-3 or TRBV12-4 and J usage is TRBJ2-3; 9 bases are a match to TRBD1. The CDR3 runs to 14 residues. The CDR3 DNA sequence: TGTGCCAGCAGTTTAGGGACAGGGGCCACGAAACGGAATTTT. Translation gives CASSLGTGATKRNF.

Ten or more counts support this clonotype. The chain is built from TRBV20-1 and TRBJ1-1; TRBD1 might be the D (5 bases). Trimming removed 3 bases from V and 4 bases from J, with 15 bases in between. Looked up from germline, CDR1 is DFQATT and CDR2 is SNEGSKA (reference sequence). This CDR3 is 14 amino acids long. CDR3 sequence (DNA): TGCAGTGCTAGTAAGGGCGGGGGGAGCACTGAAGCTTTCTTT. Translating it yields CSASKGGGSTEAFF.

This clonotype has ten or more counts. This chain links TRBV4-1 with TRBJ1-2; D not resolved. V lost 0 bases to trimming and J lost 8 bases, with 10 bases between them. The germline V gene encodes CDR1 MGHRA and CDR2 YSYEKL. CDR3 length: 13 amino acids. CDR3 sequence: CASSQDLVGGYTF. CDR3 DNA sequence: TGCGCCAGCAGCCAAGATCTCGTGGGAGGCTACACCTTC.

This clonotype was seen a handful of times. The rearrangement joins TRBV6-5 to TRBJ1-2; 10 positions match TRBD1. The V gene's germline CDR1 is MNHEY and CDR2 SVGAGI. Unmatched junction bases numbered 12, after V lost 0 bases and J lost 8 bases. CDR3 size: 17 residues. In DNA, the CDR3 is TGTGCCAGCAGTTACTCGCGGCGGACAGGGGGATTCGCAGGCTACACCTTC. This encodes CASSYSRRTGGFAGYTF.

The sample holds many counts of this clonotype. This chain connects TRBV9 to TRBJ1-5, with D perhaps matching TRBD1 (5 bases). V was trimmed by 0 bases and J by 3 bases, leaving 7 bases between them. The CDR3 has 14 residues. The germline V gene has CDR1 SGDLS and CDR2 YYNGEE. DNA for the CDR3: TGTGCCAGCAGCGTAGACGGGGCCAATCAGCCCCAGCATTTT. Residues: CASSVDGANQPQHF.

In its sample, this clonotype was seen a few times. CDR3 sequence reads: CASSPRFGYEQYF. CDR3 DNA sequence: TGTGCCAGTAGCCCTCGCTTTGGCTACGAGCAGTACTTC. The chain recombines TRBV19 with TRBJ2-7; no reliable D call. V lost 6 bases, J lost 3 bases, and 12 bases lay in between. The CDR3 has 13 amino acids. From germline, CDR1 is LNHDA and CDR2 SQIVND (reference sequence).

V is TRBV7-2 and J is TRBJ1-5; 10 nucleotides agree with TRBD1. This CDR3 is built from 17 residues. V trimming: 5 bases; J trimming: 0 bases; junction bases outside the gene matches: 7. CDR1 and CDR2 (germline): SGHTA, FQGNSA. In DNA form, the CDR3 reads TGTGCCAGCAGCCCAGGGACAGGGGCTTATAGCAATCAGCCCCAGCATTTT. Protein sequence: CASSPGTGAYSNQPQHF.

The rearrangement links TRBV6-2 or TRBV6-3 to TRBJ2-7; TRBD2 matches 9 bases. V was clipped by 2 bases and J by 2 bases; unmatched bases: 7. Germline lookup yields CDR1 MNHEY and CDR2 SVGEGT. This CDR3 contains 16 residues. The DNA for the CDR3 is TGTGCCAGCAGTTACGGTCTACTAGCGGGTCCCTACGAGCAGTACTTC. It specifies CASSYGLLAGPYEQYF.

This clonotype has only a few counts. This chain uses TRBV9 with TRBJ2-3; the match to TRBD2 covers 15 bases. The trim removed 4 bases at V and 1 base at J, leaving 7 bases unmatched. Germline loops: CDR1 SGDLS, CDR2 YYNGEE. This CDR3 is 18 amino acids long. CDR3 amino acids: CASSPGLAGGIGTDTQYF. The CDR3 DNA is TGTGCCAGCAGCCCGGGACTAGCGGGGGGTATTGGCACAGATACGCAGTATTTT. Looking up the rest from reference TRBV9 and TRBJ2-3 gives the full variable domain: DSGVTQTPKHLITATGQRVTLRCSPRSGDLSVYWYQQSLDQGLQFLIQYYNGEERAKGNILERFSAQQFPDLHSELNLSSLELGDSALYFCASSPGLAGGIGTDTQYFGPGTRLTVL.

The chain links TRBV7-9 to TRBJ2-7; D remains ambiguous. V was pared by 5 bases and J by 6 bases, with 11 bases between. The CDR3 loop spans 12 amino acids. Germline CDR1 and CDR2: SEHNR and FQNEAQ (reference sequence). CDR3 sequence: CASSPVSLEQYF. The CDR3 DNA reads TGTGCCAGCAGCCCAGTATCACTCGAGCAGTACTTC. Full variable domain (rest looked up from reference TRBV7-9 and TRBJ2-7): DTGVSQNPRHKITKRGQNVTFRCDPISEHNRLYWYRQTLGQGPEFLTYFQNEAQLEKSRLLSDRFSAERPKGSFSTLEIQRTEQGDSAMYLCASSPVSLEQYFGPGTRLTVT.

On this clonotype: A much more abundant neighbour one base away suggests this may be a read error. The chain recombines TRBV7-2 with TRBJ1-5, with 8 bases aligning to TRBD1. The CDR3 extends over 13 amino acids. Germline loops: CDR1 SGHTA, CDR2 FQGNSA. V lost 5 bases and J lost 7; bases outside the gene matches: 4. CDR3 protein: CASSVDRVQPQHF. CDR3 sequence (DNA): TGTGCCAGCAGCGTGGACAGGGTCCAGCCCCAGCATTTT.

This chain uses TRBV18 with TRBJ2-5; D is possibly TRBD2 (6 bases). The V and J ends lost 3 bases and 0 bases respectively, with 8 bases between them. The germline V gene encodes CDR1 KGHSH and CDR2 LQKENI. CDR3 length: 14 amino acids. This CDR3 reads CASSPGTYQETQYF. In DNA, the CDR3 is TGTGCCAGCTCACCGGGGACTTACCAAGAGACCCAGTACTTC.

This clonotype is classed as medium-sized. V and J are TRBV7-2 and TRBJ2-1; 10 nucleotides align to TRBD2. Trimming cost V 4 bases and J 4 bases; bases outside gene matches: 4. The CDR3 runs 15 residues. Germline CDR1 SGHTA, CDR2 FQGNSA. CDR3 DNA: TGTGCCAGCAGCTCGACTAGCGGGCAGTACAATGAGCAGTTCTTC. Translated: CASSSTSGQYNEQFF. Variable domain in full (rest from reference TRBV7-2 and TRBJ2-1): GAGVSQSPSNKVTEKGKDVELRCDPISGHTALYWYRQSLGQGLEFLIYFQGNSAPDKSGLPSDRFSAERTGGSVSTLTIQRTQQEDSAVYLCASSSTSGQYNEQFFGPGTRLTVL.

V is TRBV5-1 and J is TRBJ2-3; D not certain. The CDR3 runs 13 residues. V was trimmed by 0 bases and J by 4 bases, leaving 6 bases between them. Germline V lookup: CDR1 SGHRS, CDR2 YFSETQ. Here the CDR3 reads CASSLVGSDTQYF. The CDR3 DNA reads TGCGCCAGCAGCTTGGTTGGCTCAGATACGCAGTATTTT.

The chain carries TRBV11-2 and TRBJ2-3; tentative D call: TRBD2 (5 bases). The germline V gene encodes CDR1 SGHAT and CDR2 FQNNGV. V dropped 4 bases and J dropped 1 base, with 15 bases sitting between them. The CDR3 has 16 residues. For the CDR3, the DNA is TGTGCCAGCAGCTCCCCGGCCCTGAGGGGCACAGATACGCAGTATTTT. Its translation: CASSSPALRGTDTQYF. Filled out from reference TRBV11-2 and TRBJ2-3, the complete variable domain reads EAGVAQSPRYKIIEKRQSVAFWCNPISGHATLYWYQQILGQGPKLLIQFQNNGVVDDSQLPKDRFSAERLKGVDSTLKIQPAKLEDSAVYLCASSSPALRGTDTQYFGPGTRLTVL.

The genes are TRBV5-6 and TRBJ2-3, with 10 nucleotides matching TRBD2. The CDR3 is made up of 19 amino acids. Losses at the gene ends were 4 bases for V and 0 bases for J; bases not matched to a gene: 14. CDR1 is SGHDT and CDR2 is YYEEEE in the germline V gene. The CDR3 protein is CASSRWRGLANPSTDTQYF. The DNA for the CDR3 is TGTGCCAGCAGCCGATGGAGGGGACTAGCGAACCCTAGCACAGATACGCAGTATTTT.

This clonotype has more than one count but fewer than ten. V usage is TRBV11-2 and J usage is TRBJ2-5, with D perhaps TRBD2 (5 bases). The CDR3 has 13 residues. V was pared by 8 bases and J by 5 bases, with 15 bases between. CDR1 and CDR2 from the germline V gene are SGHAT and FQNNGV. The CDR3: CASVADYRETQYF. The CDR3 DNA is TGTGCCAGCGTGGCCGACTACCGCGAGACCCAGTACTTC.

The rearrangement uses TRBV27 and TRBJ1-2; weak D call: TRBD1 (6 bases). Deletions cut 3 bases from V and 7 bases from J, with 12 bases between. CDR1 and CDR2 from the germline V gene are MNHEY and SMNVEV (reference sequence). The CDR3 is 13 residues long. The CDR3 protein is CASSFGAGAGYTF. The CDR3 region has the DNA TGTGCCAGCAGTTTCGGAGCAGGGGCTGGCTACACCTTC.

This clonotype was seen repeatedly, ten times or more. Here the CDR3 DNA reads TGTGCCAGCAGCTTAGATGGGGACAGCCTCTATGGCTACACCTTC. It yields the protein CASSLDGDSLYGYTF. The rearrangement uses TRBV7-8 and TRBJ1-2; TRBD1 matches at 7 bases. This CDR3 spans 15 amino acids. The V and J ends lost 1 base and 4 bases, in that order; junction bases with no gene match: 6. Germline CDR1 and CDR2: SGHVS and FQNEAQ.

At least ten counts were recorded for this clonotype. The chain has TRBV7-3 and TRBJ1-1, with a tentative D call TRBD1 (5 bases). Germline V CDR1 and CDR2: SGHTA, FQGTGA. Trimming pared 0 bases from V and 7 bases from J, leaving 9 bases between. There are 13 residues in the CDR3. CDR3 region: CASSLTGVNEAFF. The CDR3 DNA is TGTGCCAGCAGCTTAACGGGGGTGAATGAAGCTTTCTTT.

This chain uses TRBV12-3 or TRBV12-4 with TRBJ2-2; D is possibly TRBD1 or TRBD2 (5 bases each). The CDR3 runs to 14 residues. Deletions cut 2 bases from V and 11 bases from J, with 15 bases between. CDR3 amino acids: CASSLKGTLSELFF. CDR3 in DNA: TGTGCCAGCAGTTTAAAAGGGACCCTGAGTGAGCTGTTTTTT.

The chain uses TRBV25-1 and TRBJ2-2; the D gene is possibly TRBD2 (5 bases). The CDR3 totals 14 residues. Germline V gene sequence: CDR1 MGHDK, CDR2 SYGVNS. Trimming stripped 6 bases from V and 4 bases from J, with 12 bases between. The CDR3 sequence is CASRERFTTGELFF. The CDR3 DNA is TGTGCCAGCAGGGAGCGGTTCACCACCGGGGAGCTGTTTTTT.

This clonotype occurred a few times. V gene TRBV7-9 combines with J gene TRBJ2-2, with 9 bases matching TRBD1. The CDR3 consists of 15 residues. V dropped 6 bases and J dropped 5; count of bases not matched to a gene: 7. The germline gives CDR1 SEHNR, CDR2 FQNEAQ (reference sequence). The CDR3 nucleotides are TGTGCCAGCAGGTTCACAGGGGGCGCGACCGGGGAGCTGTTTTTT. Its protein product is CASRFTGGATGELFF.

The J gene is TRBJ2-5, the V gene TRBV20-1; TRBD1 might be the D (5 bases). The ends were cut back, 6 bases at V and 7 bases at J, with 18 bases in the middle. This CDR3 has 13 residues. Germline CDR1 DFQATT, CDR2 SNEGSKA (reference sequence). The CDR3 DNA reads TGCAGTGCGTGGTATAGGGGATCGGGGACCCAGTACTTC. It specifies CSAWYRGSGTQYF.